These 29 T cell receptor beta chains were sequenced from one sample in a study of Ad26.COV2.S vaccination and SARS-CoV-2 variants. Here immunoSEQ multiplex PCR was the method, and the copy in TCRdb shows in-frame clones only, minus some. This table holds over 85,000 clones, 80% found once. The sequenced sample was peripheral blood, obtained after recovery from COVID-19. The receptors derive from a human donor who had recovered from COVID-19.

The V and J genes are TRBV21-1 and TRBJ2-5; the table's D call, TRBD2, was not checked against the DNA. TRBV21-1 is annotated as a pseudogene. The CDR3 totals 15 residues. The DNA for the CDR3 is TGTGCCAGCAGCAAAGCGGCGGGGTACCAAGAGACCCAGTACTTC. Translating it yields CASSKAAGYQETQYF.

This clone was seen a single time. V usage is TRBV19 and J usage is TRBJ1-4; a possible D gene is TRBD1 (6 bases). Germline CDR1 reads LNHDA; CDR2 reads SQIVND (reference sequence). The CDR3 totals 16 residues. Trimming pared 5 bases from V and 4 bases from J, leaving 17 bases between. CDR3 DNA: TGTGCCAGTAGTGATCAGGGGCCGGGAGGTAATGAAAAACTGTTTTTT. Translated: CASSDQGPGGNEKLFF.

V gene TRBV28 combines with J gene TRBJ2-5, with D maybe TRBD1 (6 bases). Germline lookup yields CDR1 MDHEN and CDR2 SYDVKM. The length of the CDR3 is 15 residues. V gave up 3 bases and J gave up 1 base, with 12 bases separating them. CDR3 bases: TGTGCCAGCAGTTTCCGGTGGACAGTCCAAGAGACCCAGTACTTC. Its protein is CASSFRWTVQETQYF. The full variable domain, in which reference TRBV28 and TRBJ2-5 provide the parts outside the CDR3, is DVKVTQSSRYLVKRTGEKVFLECVQDMDHENMFWYRQDPGLGLRLIYFSYDVKMKEKGDIPEGYSVSREKKERFSLILESASTNQTSMYLCASSFRWTVQETQYFGPGTRLLVL.

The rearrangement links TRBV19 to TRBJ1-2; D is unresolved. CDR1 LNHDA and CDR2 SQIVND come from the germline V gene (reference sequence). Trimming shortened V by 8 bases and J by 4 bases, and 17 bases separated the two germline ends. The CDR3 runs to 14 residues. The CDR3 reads CASFDLGGGYGYTF. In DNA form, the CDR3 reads TGTGCCAGTTTTGACCTTGGCGGAGGCTATGGCTACACCTTC.

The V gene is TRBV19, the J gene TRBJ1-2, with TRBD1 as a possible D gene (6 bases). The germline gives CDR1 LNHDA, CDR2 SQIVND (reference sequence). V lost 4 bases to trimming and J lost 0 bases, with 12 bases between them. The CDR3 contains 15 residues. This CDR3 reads CASSTGVEANYGYTF. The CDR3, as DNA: TGTGCCAGTAGTACAGGGGTAGAGGCTAACTATGGCTACACCTTC. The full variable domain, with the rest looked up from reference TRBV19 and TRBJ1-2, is DGGITQSPKYLFRKEGQNVTLSCEQNLNHDAMYWYRQDPGQGLRLIYYSQIVNDFQKGDIAEGYSVSREKKESFPLTVTSAQKNPTAFYLCASSTGVEANYGYTFGSGTRLTVV.

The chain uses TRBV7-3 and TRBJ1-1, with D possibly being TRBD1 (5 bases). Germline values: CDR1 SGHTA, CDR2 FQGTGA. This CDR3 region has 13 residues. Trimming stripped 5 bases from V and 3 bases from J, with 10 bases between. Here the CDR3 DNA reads TGTGCCAGCAGCCTAGACAGCGACACTGAAGCTTTCTTT. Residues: CASSLDSDTEAFF.

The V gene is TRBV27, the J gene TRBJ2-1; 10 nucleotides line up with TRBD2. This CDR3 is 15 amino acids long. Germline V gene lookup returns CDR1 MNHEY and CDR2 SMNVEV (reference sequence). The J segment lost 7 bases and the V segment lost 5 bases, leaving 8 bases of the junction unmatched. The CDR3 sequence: CASSGLAGGHNEQFF. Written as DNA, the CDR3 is TGTGCCAGCAGTGGTTTAGCGGGGGGTCATAATGAGCAGTTCTTC.

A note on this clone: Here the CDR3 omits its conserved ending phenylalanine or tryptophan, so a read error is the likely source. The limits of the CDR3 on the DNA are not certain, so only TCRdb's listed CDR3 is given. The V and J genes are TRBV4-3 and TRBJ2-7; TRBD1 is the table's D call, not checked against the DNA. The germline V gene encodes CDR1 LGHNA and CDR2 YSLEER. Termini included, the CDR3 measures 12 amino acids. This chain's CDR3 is CASSQDGGGTGA.

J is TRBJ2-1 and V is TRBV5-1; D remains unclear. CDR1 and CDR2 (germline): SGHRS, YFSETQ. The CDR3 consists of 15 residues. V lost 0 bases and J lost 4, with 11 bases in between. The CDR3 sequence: CASSLGQSVYNEQFF. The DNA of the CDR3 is TGCGCCAGCAGCTTGGGGCAGAGTGTTTACAATGAGCAGTTCTTC. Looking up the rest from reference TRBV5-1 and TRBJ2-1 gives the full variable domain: KAGVTQTPRYLIKTRGQQVTLSCSPISGHRSVSWYQQTPGQGLQFLFEYFSETQRNKGNFPGRFSGRQFSNSRSEMNVSTLELGDSALYLCASSLGQSVYNEQFFGPGTRLTVL.

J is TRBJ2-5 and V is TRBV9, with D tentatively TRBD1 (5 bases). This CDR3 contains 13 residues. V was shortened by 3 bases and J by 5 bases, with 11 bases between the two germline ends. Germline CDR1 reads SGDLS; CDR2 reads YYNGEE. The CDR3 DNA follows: TGTGCCAGCAGCGGGGGCAGGGCTGAGACCCAGTACTTC. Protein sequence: CASSGGRAETQYF.

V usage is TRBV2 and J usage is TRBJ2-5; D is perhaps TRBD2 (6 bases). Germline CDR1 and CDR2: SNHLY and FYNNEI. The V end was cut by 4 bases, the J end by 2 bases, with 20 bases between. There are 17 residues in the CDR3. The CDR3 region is CASSGTILAELQETQYF. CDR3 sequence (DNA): TGTGCCAGCAGTGGCACTATATTAGCGGAACTGCAAGAGACCCAGTACTTC.

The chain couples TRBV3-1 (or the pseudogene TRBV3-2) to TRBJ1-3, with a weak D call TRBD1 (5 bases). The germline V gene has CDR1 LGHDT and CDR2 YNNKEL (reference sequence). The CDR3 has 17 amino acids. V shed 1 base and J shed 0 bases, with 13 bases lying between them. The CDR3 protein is CASSQAGAGFSGNTIYF. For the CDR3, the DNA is TGTGCCAGCAGCCAAGCCGGGGCAGGATTCTCTGGAAACACCATATATTTT.

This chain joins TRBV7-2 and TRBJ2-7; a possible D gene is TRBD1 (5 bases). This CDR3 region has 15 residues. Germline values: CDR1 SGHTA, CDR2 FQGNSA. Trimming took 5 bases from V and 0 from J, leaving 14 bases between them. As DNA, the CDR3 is TGTGCCAGCAGCAGAACAGGTTCCTCCTCCTACGAGCAGTACTTC. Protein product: CASSRTGSSSYEQYF. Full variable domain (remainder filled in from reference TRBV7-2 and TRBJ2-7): GAGVSQSPSNKVTEKGKDVELRCDPISGHTALYWYRQSLGQGLEFLIYFQGNSAPDKSGLPSDRFSAERTGGSVSTLTIQRTQQEDSAVYLCASSRTGSSSYEQYFGPGTRLTVT.

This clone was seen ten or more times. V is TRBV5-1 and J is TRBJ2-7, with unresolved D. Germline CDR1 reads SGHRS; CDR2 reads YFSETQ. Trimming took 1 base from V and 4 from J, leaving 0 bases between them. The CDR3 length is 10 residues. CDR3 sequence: CASSLYEQYF. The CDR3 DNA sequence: TGCGCCAGCAGCTTGTACGAGCAGTACTTC.

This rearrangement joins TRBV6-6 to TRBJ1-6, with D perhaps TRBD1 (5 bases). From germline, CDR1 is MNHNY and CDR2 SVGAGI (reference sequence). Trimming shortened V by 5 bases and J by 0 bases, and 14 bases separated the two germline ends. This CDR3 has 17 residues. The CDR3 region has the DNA TGTGCCAGCAGTCGGGACCAGTTTAACTCCTATAATTCACCCCTCCACTTT. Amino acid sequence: CASSRDQFNSYNSPLHF.

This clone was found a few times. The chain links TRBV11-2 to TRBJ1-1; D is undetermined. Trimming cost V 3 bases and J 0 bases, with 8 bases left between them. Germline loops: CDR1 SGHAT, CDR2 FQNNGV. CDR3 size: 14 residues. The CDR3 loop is CASSFAGMNTEAFF. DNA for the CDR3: TGTGCCAGCAGCTTCGCAGGAATGAACACTGAAGCTTTCTTT.

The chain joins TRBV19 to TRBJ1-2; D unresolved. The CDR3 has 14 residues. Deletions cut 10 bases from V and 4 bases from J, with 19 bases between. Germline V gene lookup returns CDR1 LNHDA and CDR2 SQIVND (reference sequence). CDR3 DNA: TGTGCCACCCAATTCACGGGGTTCGGCTATGGCTACACCTTC. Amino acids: CATQFTGFGYGYTF.

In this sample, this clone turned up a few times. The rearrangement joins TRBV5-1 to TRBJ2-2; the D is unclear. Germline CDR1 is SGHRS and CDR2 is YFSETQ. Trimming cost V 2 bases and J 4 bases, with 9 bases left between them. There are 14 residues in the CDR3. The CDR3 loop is CASSLLEPTGELFF. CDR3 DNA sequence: TGCGCCAGCAGCTTATTAGAACCCACCGGGGAGCTGTTTTTT.

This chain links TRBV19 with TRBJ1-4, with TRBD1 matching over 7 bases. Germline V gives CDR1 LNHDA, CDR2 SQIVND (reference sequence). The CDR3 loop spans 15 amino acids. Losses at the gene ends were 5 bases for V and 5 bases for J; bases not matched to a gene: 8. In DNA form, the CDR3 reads TGTGCCAGTAGTGGGACGGGACAGCCAAATGAAAAACTGTTTTTT. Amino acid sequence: CASSGTGQPNEKLFF.

In DNA form, the CDR3 reads TGTGCCAGCAGGTGGACAGGGTCTAATGGCTACACCTTC. Translating gives CASRWTGSNGYTF. This chain links TRBV12-3 or TRBV12-4 with TRBJ1-2; the match to TRBD1 covers 8 bases. This CDR3 contains 13 residues. Germline trimming cut 6 bases from V and 6 bases from J; bases unmatched to any gene: 6.

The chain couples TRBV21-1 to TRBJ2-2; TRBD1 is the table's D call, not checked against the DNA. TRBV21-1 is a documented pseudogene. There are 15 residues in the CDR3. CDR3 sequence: CASSRKTGSTGELFF. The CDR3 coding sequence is TGTGCCAGCAGCAGAAAGACAGGGTCCACCGGGGAGCTGTTTTTT.

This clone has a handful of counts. In nucleotides, the CDR3 is TGCAGCGTTGAAGATATGTACAGTGAAAAACTGTTTTTT. Its protein product is CSVEDMYSEKLFF. The V gene is TRBV29-1, the J gene TRBJ1-4; D uncertain. This CDR3 is built from 13 residues. The germline V gene encodes CDR1 SQVTM and CDR2 ANQGSEA. The V and J ends lost 0 bases and 7 bases respectively, with 9 bases between them.

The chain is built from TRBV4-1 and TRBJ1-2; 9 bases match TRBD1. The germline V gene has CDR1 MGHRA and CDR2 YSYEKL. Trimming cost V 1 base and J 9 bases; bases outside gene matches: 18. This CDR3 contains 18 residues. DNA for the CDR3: TGCGCCAGCAGCCAAGTCATACCGGGACAGGGTGGCCCTGGAAGCTACACCTTC. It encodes CASSQVIPGQGGPGSYTF.

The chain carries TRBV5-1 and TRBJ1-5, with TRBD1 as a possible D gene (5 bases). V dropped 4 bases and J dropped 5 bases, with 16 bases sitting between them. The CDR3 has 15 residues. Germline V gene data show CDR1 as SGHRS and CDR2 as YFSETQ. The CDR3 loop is CASSQTAPRDQPQHF. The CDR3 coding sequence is TGCGCCAGCAGCCAGACAGCTCCCAGGGATCAGCCCCAGCATTTT.

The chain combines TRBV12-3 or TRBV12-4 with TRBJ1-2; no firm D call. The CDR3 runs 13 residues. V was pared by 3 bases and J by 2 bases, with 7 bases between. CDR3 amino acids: CASSFRLNYGYTF. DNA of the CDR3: TGTGCCAGCAGTTTTCGCCTGAACTATGGCTACACCTTC.

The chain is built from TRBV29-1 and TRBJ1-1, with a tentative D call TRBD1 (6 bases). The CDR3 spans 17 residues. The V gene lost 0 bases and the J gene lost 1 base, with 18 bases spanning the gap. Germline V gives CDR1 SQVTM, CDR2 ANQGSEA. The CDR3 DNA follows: TGCAGCGTTGAAGATTTGGCCTCGGACAGTGGGAACACTGAAGCTTTCTTT. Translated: CSVEDLASDSGNTEAFF.

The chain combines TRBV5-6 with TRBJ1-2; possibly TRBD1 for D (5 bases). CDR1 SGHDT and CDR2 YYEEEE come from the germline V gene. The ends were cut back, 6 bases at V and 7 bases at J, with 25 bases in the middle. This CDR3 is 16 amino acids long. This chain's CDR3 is CASNTPGDGLYSGYTF. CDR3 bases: TGTGCCAGCAACACACCCGGGGACGGACTATACTCTGGCTACACCTTC.

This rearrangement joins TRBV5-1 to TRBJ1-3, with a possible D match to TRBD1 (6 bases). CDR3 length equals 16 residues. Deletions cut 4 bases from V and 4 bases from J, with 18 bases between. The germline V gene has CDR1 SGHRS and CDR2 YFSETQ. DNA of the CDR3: TGCGCCAGCAGCCCCGGGACACCGGTCGAGGGAAACACCATATATTTT. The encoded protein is CASSPGTPVEGNTIYF.

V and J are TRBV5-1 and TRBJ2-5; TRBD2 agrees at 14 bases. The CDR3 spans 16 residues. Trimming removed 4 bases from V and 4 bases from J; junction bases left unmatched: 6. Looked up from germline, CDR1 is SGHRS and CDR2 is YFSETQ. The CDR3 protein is CASSMGLAGATETQYF. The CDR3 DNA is TGCGCCAGCAGCATGGGACTAGCGGGGGCTACAGAGACCCAGTACTTC.